This TCR beta chain was profiled in a study of T cell responses to AZD1222 COVID-19 vaccine. General study points: Mostly white British, mostly female donors; authors suggested clonal diversity may be underestimated. Reports say nearly half of spike-specific TCRs go after unmutated variant regions. Repertoires were obtained only post-peak T cell response.

This clone was counted once. Its antigen is undetermined. The CDR3 spans 13 residues. V lost 6 bases and J lost 6; bases outside the gene matches: 3. The germline V gene has CDR1 WSHSY and CDR2 SAAADI. Libraries were prepared by immunoSEQ multiplex PCR; TCRdb keeps only in-frame clonotypes and omits some of them. The table has about 110,000 clones, around nine tenths seen once. This clonotype was sampled from an adult who received the AZD1222 COVID-19 vaccine. Sequences were derived from peripheral blood, sampled 28 days after the second AZD1222 dose. The rearrangement joins TRBV10-2 to TRBJ1-4, with 8 positions matching TRBD1. CDR3 DNA sequence: TGCGCCAGCAGGGACAGGGCTGATGAAAAACTGTTTTTT. This gives the protein CASRDRADEKLFF.